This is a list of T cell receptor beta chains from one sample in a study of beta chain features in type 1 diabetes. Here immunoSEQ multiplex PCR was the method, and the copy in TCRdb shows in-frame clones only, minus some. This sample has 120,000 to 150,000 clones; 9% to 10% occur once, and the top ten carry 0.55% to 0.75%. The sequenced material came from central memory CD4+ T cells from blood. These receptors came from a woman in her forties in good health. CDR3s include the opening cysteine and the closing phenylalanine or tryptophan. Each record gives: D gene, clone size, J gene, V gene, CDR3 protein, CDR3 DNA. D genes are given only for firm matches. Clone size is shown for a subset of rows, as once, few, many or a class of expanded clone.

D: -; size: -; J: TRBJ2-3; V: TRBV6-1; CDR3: CASSDVRLKSTDTQYF; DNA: TGTGCCAGCAGTGACGTCAGACTAAAGAGCACAGATACGCAGTATTTT
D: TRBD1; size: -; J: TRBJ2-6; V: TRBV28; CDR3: CASSTPGQGSSPGANVLTF; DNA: TGTGCCAGCAGTACCCCAGGACAGGGGAGTTCGCCTGGGGCCAACGTCCTGACTTTC
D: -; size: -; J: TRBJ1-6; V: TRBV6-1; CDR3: CASAKGATYNSPLHF; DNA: TGTGCCAGCGCAAAAGGGGCGACTTATAATTCACCCCTCCACTTT
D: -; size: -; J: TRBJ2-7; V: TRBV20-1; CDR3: CSVSTSGEQYF; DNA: TGCAGTGTGTCCACCTCGGGGGAGCAGTACTTC
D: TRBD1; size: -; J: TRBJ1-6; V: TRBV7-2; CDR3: CASSLVGTGRQGSPLHF; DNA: TGTGCCAGCAGCTTAGTAGGGACAGGGAGGCAGGGGTCACCCCTCCACTTT
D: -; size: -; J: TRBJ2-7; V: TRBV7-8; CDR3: CASSLEPDYEQYF; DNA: TGTGCCAGCAGCTTAGAGCCCGACTACGAGCAGTACTTC
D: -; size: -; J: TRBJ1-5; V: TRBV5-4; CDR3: CASSSSSNQPQHF; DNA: TGTGCCAGCAGCTCGAGTAGCAATCAGCCCCAGCATTTT
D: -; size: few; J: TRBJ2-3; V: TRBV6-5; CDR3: CASSYSELGGSDTQYF; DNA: TGTGCCAGCAGTTACTCGGAATTGGGAGGATCAGATACGCAGTATTTT
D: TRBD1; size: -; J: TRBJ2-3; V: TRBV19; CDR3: CASRTGTPRGTQYF; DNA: TGTGCCAGTAGGACAGGGACCCCACGGGGTACGCAGTATTTT
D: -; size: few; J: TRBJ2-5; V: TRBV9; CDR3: CASSVSVGLETQYF; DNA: TGTGCCAGCAGCGTCTCGGTGGGGCTAGAGACCCAGTACTTC
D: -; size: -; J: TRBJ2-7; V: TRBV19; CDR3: CASKSVEAGGSYEQYF; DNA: TGTGCCAGTAAGTCCGTTGAGGCAGGAGGATCCTACGAGCAGTACTTC
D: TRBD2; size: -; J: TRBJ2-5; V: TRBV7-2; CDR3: CAGGVLGGGQETQYF; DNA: TGTGCCGGTGGGGTGTTGGGCGGGGGCCAAGAGACCCAGTACTTC
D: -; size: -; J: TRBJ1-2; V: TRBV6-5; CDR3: CASSYSGRGGSYGYTF; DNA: TGTGCCAGCAGTTACTCCGGGAGGGGTGGGAGCTATGGCTACACCTTC
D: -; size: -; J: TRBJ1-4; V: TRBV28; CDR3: CASSLTESATNEKLFF; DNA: TGTGCCAGCAGTTTAACAGAATCAGCAACTAATGAAAAACTGTTTTTT
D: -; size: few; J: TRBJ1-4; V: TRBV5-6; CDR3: CASGSRQANEKLFF; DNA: TGTGCCAGCGGCTCACGACAGGCTAATGAAAAACTGTTTTTT
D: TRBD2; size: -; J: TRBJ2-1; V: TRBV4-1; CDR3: CASSQVASGGPNEQFF; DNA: TGCGCCAGCAGCCAAGTGGCTAGCGGGGGGCCAAATGAGCAGTTCTTC
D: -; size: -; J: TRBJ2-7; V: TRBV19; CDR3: CASSPPPGRSGYEQYF; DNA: TGTGCCAGTAGTCCCCCCCCCGGACGGAGCGGCTACGAGCAGTACTTC
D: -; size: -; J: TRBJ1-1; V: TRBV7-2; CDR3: CASSAPGGNTEAFF; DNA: TGTGCCAGCAGCGCACCGGGGGGCAACACTGAAGCTTTCTTT
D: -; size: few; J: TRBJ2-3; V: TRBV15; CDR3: CATSRDRAADTQYF; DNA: TGTGCCACCAGCAGAGATAGAGCGGCGGATACGCAGTATTTT
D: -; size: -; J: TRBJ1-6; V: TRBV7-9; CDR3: CASSLAGGRNSPLHF; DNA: TGTGCCAGCAGCTTAGCGGGGGGGCGGAATTCACCCCTCCACTTT
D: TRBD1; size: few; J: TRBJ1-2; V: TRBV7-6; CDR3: CASSRDPGGNGYTF; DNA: TGTGCCAGCAGCCGAGACCCAGGGGGGAATGGCTACACCTTC
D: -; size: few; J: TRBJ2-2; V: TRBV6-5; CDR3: CASSSRGTGELFF; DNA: TGTGCCAGCAGTTCTCGGGGGACCGGGGAGCTGTTTTTT
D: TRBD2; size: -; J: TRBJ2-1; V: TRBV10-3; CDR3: CAIALAGTSGGREQFF; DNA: TGTGCCATCGCACTGGCCGGGACTAGCGGGGGCCGAGAGCAGTTCTTC
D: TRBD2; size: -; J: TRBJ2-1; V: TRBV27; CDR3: CASRSSGTRPNEQFF; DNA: TGTGCCAGCAGATCATCAGGGACTAGGCCAAATGAGCAGTTCTTC
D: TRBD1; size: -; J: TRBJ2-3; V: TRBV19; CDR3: CASSSLGQGTDTQYF; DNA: TGTGCCAGTAGTTCTCTAGGACAGGGGACAGATACGCAGTATTTT
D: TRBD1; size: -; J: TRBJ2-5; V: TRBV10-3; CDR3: CAIRARFGQGASETQYF; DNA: TGTGCCATCAGGGCCCGGTTTGGGCAGGGGGCTTCAGAGACCCAGTACTTC
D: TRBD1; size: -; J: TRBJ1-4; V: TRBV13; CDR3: CASSPRDRDNEKLFF; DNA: TGTGCCAGCAGCCCCCGGGACAGGGATAATGAAAAACTGTTTTTT
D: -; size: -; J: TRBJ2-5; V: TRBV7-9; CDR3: CASSLNPLKQETQYF; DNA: TGTGCCAGCAGCTTAAACCCACTAAAACAAGAGACCCAGTACTTC
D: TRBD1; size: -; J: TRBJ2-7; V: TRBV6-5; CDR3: CASSSMGTGSYEQYF; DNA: TGTGCCAGCAGTTCCATGGGGACAGGGAGCTACGAGCAGTACTTC
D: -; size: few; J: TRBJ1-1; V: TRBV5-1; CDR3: CASSLQDMNTEAFF; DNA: TGCGCCAGCAGCTTACAGGATATGAACACTGAAGCTTTCTTT
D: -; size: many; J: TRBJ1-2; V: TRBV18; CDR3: CASSPGQRDGYTF; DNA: TGTGCCAGCTCACCCGGACAGAGAGATGGCTACACCTTC
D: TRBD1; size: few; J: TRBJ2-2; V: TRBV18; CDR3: CASSPRRTGGDTGELFF; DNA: TGTGCCAGCTCACCACGACGGACAGGGGGTGACACCGGGGAGCTGTTTTTT
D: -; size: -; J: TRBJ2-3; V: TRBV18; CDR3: CASSPRDLSGSDTQYF; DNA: TGTGCCAGCTCACCCCGAGACTTAAGCGGTTCAGATACGCAGTATTTT
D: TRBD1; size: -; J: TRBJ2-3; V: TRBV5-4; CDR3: CASSLKQGWSTDTQYF; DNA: TGTGCCAGCAGCTTGAAACAGGGGTGGAGCACAGATACGCAGTATTTT
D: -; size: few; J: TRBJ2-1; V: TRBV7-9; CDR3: CASSLGYREQFF; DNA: TGTGCCAGCAGCTTAGGCTATCGTGAGCAGTTCTTC
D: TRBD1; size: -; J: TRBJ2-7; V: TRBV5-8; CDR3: CASSFRQGSEQYF; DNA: TGTGCCAGCAGCTTCCGACAGGGCAGTGAGCAGTACTTC
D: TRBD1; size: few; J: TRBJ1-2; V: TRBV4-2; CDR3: CASSPGQGNQGGYTF; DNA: TGTGCCAGCAGCCCCGGACAGGGCAACCAGGGTGGCTACACCTTC
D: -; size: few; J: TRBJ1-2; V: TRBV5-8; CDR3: CAQLRLGSYGYTF; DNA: TGTGCCCAACTCCGGCTTGGGAGCTATGGCTACACCTTC
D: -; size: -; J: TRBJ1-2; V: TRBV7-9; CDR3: CASLPQTNPNYGYTF; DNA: TGTGCCAGCCTCCCGCAGACAAACCCAAACTATGGCTACACCTTC
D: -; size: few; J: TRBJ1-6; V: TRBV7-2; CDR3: CASSSDLMGYNSPLHF; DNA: TGTGCCAGCAGCTCAGACTTGATGGGCTATAATTCACCCCTCCACTTT
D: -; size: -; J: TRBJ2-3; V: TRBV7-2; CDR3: CASSLRSGTDTQYF; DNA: TGTGCCAGCAGCCTGAGGAGTGGCACAGATACGCAGTATTTT
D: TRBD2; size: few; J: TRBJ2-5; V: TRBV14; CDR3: CASSHWGGPSQETQYF; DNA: TGTGCCAGCAGCCATTGGGGGGGACCCTCCCAAGAGACCCAGTACTTC
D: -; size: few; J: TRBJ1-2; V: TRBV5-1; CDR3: CASSFGTPNYGYTF; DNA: TGCGCCAGCAGCTTTGGGACACCTAACTATGGCTACACCTTC
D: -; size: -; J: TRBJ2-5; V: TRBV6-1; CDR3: CASSVMAGGETQYF; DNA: TGTGCCAGCAGTGTAATGGCTGGGGGCGAGACCCAGTACTTC
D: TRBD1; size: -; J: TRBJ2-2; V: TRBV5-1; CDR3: CASSPQGQGATGELFF; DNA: TGCGCCAGCAGCCCGCAAGGACAGGGGGCCACCGGGGAGCTGTTTTTT
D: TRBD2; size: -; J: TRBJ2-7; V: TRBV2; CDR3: CASRGQAGDPEQYF; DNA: TGTGCCAGCAGAGGTCAAGCGGGGGACCCCGAGCAGTACTTC
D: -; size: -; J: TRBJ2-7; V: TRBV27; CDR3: CASSSTSSYEQYF; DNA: TGTGCCAGCAGTTCCACAAGCTCCTACGAGCAGTACTTC
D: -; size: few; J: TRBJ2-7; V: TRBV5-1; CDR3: CASSLEEAEQYF; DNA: TGCGCCAGCAGCTTGGAGGAGGCCGAGCAGTACTTC
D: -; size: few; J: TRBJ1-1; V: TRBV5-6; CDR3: CASSLWQRSTEAFF; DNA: TGTGCCAGCAGCTTGTGGCAACGGAGCACTGAAGCTTTCTTT
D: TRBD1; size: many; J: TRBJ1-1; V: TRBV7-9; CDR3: CASSLGDREAFF; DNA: TGTGCCAGCAGCTTGGGGGACAGGGAAGCTTTCTTT
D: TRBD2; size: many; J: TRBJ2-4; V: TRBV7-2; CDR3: CASSLVGLAGARDIQYF; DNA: TGTGCCAGCAGCTTAGTTGGACTAGCGGGGGCCAGGGACATTCAGTACTTC
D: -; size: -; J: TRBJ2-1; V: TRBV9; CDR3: CASSALSSYNEQFF; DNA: TGTGCCAGCAGCGCTCTGAGCTCCTACAATGAGCAGTTCTTC
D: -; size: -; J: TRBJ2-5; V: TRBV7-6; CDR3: CASNRSPRETQYF; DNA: TGTGCCAGCAACAGGTCCCCTCGGGAGACCCAGTACTTC
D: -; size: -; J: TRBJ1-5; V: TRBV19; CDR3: CASRTGSGSNQPQHF; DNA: TGTGCCAGTAGGACCGGGTCGGGGTCCAATCAGCCCCAGCATTTT
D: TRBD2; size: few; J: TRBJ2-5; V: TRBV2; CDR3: CASRRTSAPQETQYF; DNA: TGTGCCAGCAGACGGACTAGCGCCCCTCAAGAGACCCAGTACTTC
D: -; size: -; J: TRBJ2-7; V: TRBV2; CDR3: CASSDLGVEQYF; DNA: TGTGCCAGCAGTGACCTCGGGGTCGAGCAGTACTTC
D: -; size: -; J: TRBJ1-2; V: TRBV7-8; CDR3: CASSNRRAGLDRGYTF; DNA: TGTGCCAGCAGCAACCGCCGCGCAGGTCTTGACAGAGGCTACACCTTC
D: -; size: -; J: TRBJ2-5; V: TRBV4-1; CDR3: CASSQDLGPAVIQETQYF; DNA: TGCGCCAGCAGCCAAGACCTGGGTCCCGCGGTCATCCAAGAGACCCAGTACTTC
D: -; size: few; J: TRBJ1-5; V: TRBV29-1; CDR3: CSVTGGGNQPQHF; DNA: TGCAGCGTTACGGGGGGGGGCAATCAGCCCCAGCATTTT
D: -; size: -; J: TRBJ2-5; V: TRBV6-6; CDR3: CASSQTGGEETQYF; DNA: TGTGCCAGCAGCCAAACAGGGGGGGAAGAGACCCAGTACTTC